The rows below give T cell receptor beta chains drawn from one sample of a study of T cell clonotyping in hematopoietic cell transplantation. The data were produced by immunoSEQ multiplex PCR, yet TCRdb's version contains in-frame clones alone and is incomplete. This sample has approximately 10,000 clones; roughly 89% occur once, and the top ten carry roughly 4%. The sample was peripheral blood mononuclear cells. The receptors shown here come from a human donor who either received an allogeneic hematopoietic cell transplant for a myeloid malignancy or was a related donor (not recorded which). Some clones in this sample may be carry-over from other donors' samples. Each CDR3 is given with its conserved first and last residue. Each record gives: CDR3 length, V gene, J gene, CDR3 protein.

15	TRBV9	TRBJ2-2	CASRRGVLNTGELFF
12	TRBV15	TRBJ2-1	CATSRVQGEQFF
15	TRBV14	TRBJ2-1	CASSQDITLGDEQFF
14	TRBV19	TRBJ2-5	CASSTGTLQETQYF
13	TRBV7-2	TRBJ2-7	CASRASGSDEQYF
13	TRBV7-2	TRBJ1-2	CASSARQAQGYTF
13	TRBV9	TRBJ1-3	CASSVDRGDTIYF
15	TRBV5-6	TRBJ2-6	CASSAAGAGANVLTF
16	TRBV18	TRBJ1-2	CASSRTGTGDFYGYTF
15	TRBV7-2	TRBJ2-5	CASSLFEGGGETQYF
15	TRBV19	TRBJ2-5	CASSMGGRMGETQYF